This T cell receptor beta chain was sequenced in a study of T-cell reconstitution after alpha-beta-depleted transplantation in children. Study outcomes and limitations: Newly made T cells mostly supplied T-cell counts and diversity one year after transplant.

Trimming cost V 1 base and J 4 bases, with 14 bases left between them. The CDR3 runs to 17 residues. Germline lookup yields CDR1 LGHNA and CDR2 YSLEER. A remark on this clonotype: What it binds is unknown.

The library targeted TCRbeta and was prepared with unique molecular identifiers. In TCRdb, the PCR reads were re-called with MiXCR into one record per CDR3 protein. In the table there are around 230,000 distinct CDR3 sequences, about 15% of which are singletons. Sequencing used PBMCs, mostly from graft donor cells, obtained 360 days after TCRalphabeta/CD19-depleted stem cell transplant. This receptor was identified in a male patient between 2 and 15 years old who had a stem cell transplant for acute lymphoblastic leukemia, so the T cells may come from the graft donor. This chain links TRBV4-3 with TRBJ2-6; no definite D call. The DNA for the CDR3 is TGCGCCAGCAGCCAAGTAGGCGCTCTTTCAGGGGCCAACGTCCTGACTTTC. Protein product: CASSQVGALSGANVLTF.